The T cell receptor beta chain under discussion was sequenced for a study of Ad26.COV2.S vaccination and SARS-CoV-2 variants (dated by TCRdb to about 2021). Background on the whole study: Vaccine-arm donors came from COV1001, a multicentre, randomized, double-blind, placebo-controlled phase I-IIa trial of Ad26.COV2.S in healthy adults. The TCR-sequenced set comprised around 32 samples: approximately 20 Ad26.COV2.S vaccine recipients, 5 placebo recipients and 8 SARS-CoV-2 convalescent individuals. Investigators remained blinded to trial group allocation during experiments and outcome assessment. TCRbeta repertoire sequencing served as the tool for gauging how specific and how broad the SARS-CoV-2-reactive T cell receptors were following Ad26.COV2.S vaccination. Ad26.COV2.S was administered intramuscularly at 5 x 10^10 or 1 x 10^11 viral particles, either as a single shot or as two shots given 56 days apart. Trial participants were randomized into five groups of five, in which low-dose or high-dose Ad26.COV2.S was given once or twice, or placebo was given on both occasions. What the work shows at the level of the full study, not this receptor alone: Substantial breadth of spike-specific CD8+ and CD4+ T cell responses was reported after vaccination. Comparable non-spike TCR breadth was observed between vaccine and placebo recipients, consistent with only spike being contained in the vaccine. Ad26.COV2.S recipients had higher spike-specific TCR breadth than placebo recipients (P = 0.0014). The authors noted that the TCR breadth and depth analyses may have underestimated total T cell responses. The study was not powered to compare responses between vaccine doses or regimens.

TCRbeta CDR3 regions were sequenced with the immunoSEQ Assay. After extraction, genomic DNA underwent amplification by bias-controlled multiplex PCR, followed by high-throughput sequencing. From the authors' description of their analysis: To quantify the absolute abundance of every unique TCRbeta CDR3 region, sequences were collapsed and filtered. T cell fraction was estimated by normalizing TCRbeta template counts to usable DNA, which was measured by amplifying reference genes present in all nucleated cells. Repertoire TCRs were annotated as SARS-CoV-2-specific by exact matching of V gene, CDR3 amino acid sequence and J gene to a known reactive TCR set. The reference SARS-CoV-2 TCR set was derived from MIRA and filtered for enrichment in COVID-19-positive ImmuneCODE repertoires, a step that removed public or cross-reactive TCRs. Drawing on the MIRA antigens, annotated TCRs were analysed further at the level of specific ORF or position within ORF. Breadth was defined as the number of annotated unique rearrangements divided by the total number of unique productive rearrangements, and depth was defined as the summed frequency of the annotated unique rearrangements. Group comparisons of TCR breadth used two-sided Wilcoxon rank-sum tests. TCRdb took over this immuneACCESS table, retaining in-frame rearrangements with V and J assigned. Such tables are incomplete; in checked studies, under half of the missing clones stem from an unresolved V gene, and the remainder is unexplained. The DNA was the basis for D and trimming; V, J and clone size are from that table. Recorded for this sample are about 440,000 clones; 80% to 95% of them occurred a single time. About 4.1% of the sample is held by the ten biggest clonotypes.

At the junction V is shortened by 0 bases and J by 8 bases, with 10 bases in between. CDR1 ENHRY and CDR2 SYGVKD were looked up in the germline V gene. Taken from cysteine to phenylalanine, the CDR3 has 14 residues. The kept DNA is CDR3 alone, 42 bases in frame from the first base. Read against the paper, the sample's treatment or condition label means: around 19 received Ad26.COV2.S at low or high dose, single or two shots; 5 received placebo; per-sample allocation not given. For vaccine and placebo recipients, the sequenced repertoires came from samples collected on day 63 after the first injection. In Cohort 1b, roughly 25 adults aged 18-55 years were enrolled at a single site in Boston, USA, between 29 July and 7 August 2020. As a vaccine, Ad26.COV2.S was a replication-incompetent adenovirus type 26 vector that expressed a prefusion-stabilized SARS-CoV-2 spike protein derived from the original Wuhan strain.

This clone was seen just once. Its cognate antigen has yet to be identified. One base away there is no much larger clone; base qualities are not given. This sequence was found in a person between 18 and 60 years old who received the Ad26.COV2.S COVID-19 vaccine or a placebo. This receptor chain uses TRBV10-3 and TRBJ1-4; no confident D gene assignment can be made. This sample comprised peripheral blood, obtained in a trial of Ad26.COV2.S vaccine versus placebo. DNA sequence: TGTGCCATCAGTGAGTCGGAGGGTGGGGAAAAACTGTTTTTT. It translates to CAISESEGGEKLFF.